What follows are 19 T cell receptor beta chains derived from one specimen sequenced in a study of chemoradiotherapy in HPV16-positive cancers. Repertoires were generated with immunoSEQ multiplex PCR, while TCRdb's copy carries only in-frame clones and drops some. The repertoire includes about 68,000 clones, about 90% of them detected once, and 3.5% to 4.5% sits in the top ten. The specimen comprised blood, sampled from a patient who underwent chemoradiotherapy. These receptor sequences come from a human donor with HPV-associated anogenital cancer.

The V call is TRBV29-1, the J call TRBJ2-7, with D uncertain. The germline CDR1 and CDR2 sequences are SQVTM and ANQGSEA. The V end lost 5 bases, the J end lost 6 bases, and 8 bases lay between the germline ends. The CDR3 has 10 amino acids. CDR3 sequence: CSVSTGEQYF. The CDR3 DNA reads as TGCAGCGTTTCAACGGGCGAGCAGTACTTC.

This chain links TRBV11-2 with TRBJ2-6; D unclear. CDR1 SGHAT and CDR2 FQNNGV come from the germline V gene. The CDR3 runs to 15 residues. The germline V and J ends were trimmed by 5 bases and 0 bases, with 8 bases remaining between them. For the CDR3, the DNA is TGTGCCAGCAGCGCAGAGTTCTCTGGGGCCAACGTCCTGACTTTC. Protein: CASSAEFSGANVLTF.

This sequence joins TRBV11-2 and TRBJ2-5; TRBD1 agrees at 7 bases. The V and J ends lost 5 bases and 3 bases, in that order; junction bases with no gene match: 3. Germline CDR1 is SGHAT and CDR2 is FQNNGV. The CDR3 extends over 13 amino acids. The chain's CDR3 is CASSQGQKETQYF. The CDR3 bases are TGTGCCAGCAGCCAGGGACAGAAAGAGACCCAGTACTTC.

This clone came up once. The chain recombines TRBV2 with TRBJ1-1; no definite D call. Germline loops: CDR1 SNHLY, CDR2 FYNNEI. V lost 7 bases and J lost 0, with 9 bases in between. This CDR3 contains 13 residues. The CDR3 spells CASIREMNTEAFF. CDR3 coding DNA: TGTGCCAGCATCCGGGAGATGAACACTGAAGCTTTCTTT.

The chain links TRBV28 to TRBJ2-7; D ambiguous. This CDR3 is built from 10 residues. The germline V and J ends were trimmed by 3 bases and 5 bases, with 2 bases remaining between them. Germline V gene lookup returns CDR1 MDHEN and CDR2 SYDVKM. This CDR3 reads CASSFHEQYF. In nucleotides, the CDR3 is TGTGCCAGCAGTTTCCACGAGCAGTACTTC.

This clone has only one observation. V and J are TRBV7-6 and TRBJ2-1; 10 bases agree with TRBD2. Germline trimming cut 1 base from V and 4 bases from J; bases unmatched to any gene: 10. CDR1 and CDR2 (germline): SGHVS, FNYEAQ. There are 18 residues in the CDR3. CDR3 coding DNA: TGTGCCAGCAGCTTAGATGGGGGTAGCGGGAGGCTATACAATGAGCAGTTCTTC. Protein: CASSLDGGSGRLYNEQFF.

This CDR3 reads CASSPGTSGRDTQYF. The CDR3 coding sequence is TGTGCCAGCAGCCCGGGGACTAGCGGGAGAGATACGCAGTATTTT. This sequence joins TRBV5-4 and TRBJ2-3; 14 bases align to TRBD2. The CDR3 is 15 residues long. Germline V gene data show CDR1 as SGHNT and CDR2 as YYREEE (reference sequence). V was pared by 4 bases and J by 5 bases, with 3 bases of the junction left unmatched.

The genes are TRBV7-3 and TRBJ1-2; D is possibly TRBD1 (6 bases). The V and J ends lost 5 bases and 8 bases respectively, with 18 bases between them. CDR3 length: 14 amino acids. Germline V lookup: CDR1 SGHTA, CDR2 FQGTGA. In nucleotides, the CDR3 is TGTGCCAGCAGCCCCTCGAGGGGGGCCGGGGGCTACACCTTC. Translated, it gives CASSPSRGAGGYTF.

The V and J genes are TRBV11-1 and TRBJ2-5, with D perhaps matching TRBD1 or TRBD2 (6 bases each). This CDR3 spans 16 amino acids. V lost 5 bases, J lost 4 bases, and 20 bases lay in between. Germline loops: CDR1 SGHAT, CDR2 FQDESV (reference sequence). The CDR3 DNA follows: TGTGCCAGCAGCCCAACCGCTGGAGGGGGAAGAGAGACCCAGTACTTC. Protein: CASSPTAGGGRETQYF.

The genes are TRBV11-2 and TRBJ2-1; TRBD2 aligns across 11 bases. From germline, CDR1 is SGHAT and CDR2 FQNNGV. CDR3 length: 19 residues. With 5 bases clipped from V and 10 bases from J, the junction kept 22 bases outside the gene matches. The CDR3 spells CASSLSPRIAGGPSWEQFF. The CDR3 DNA reads TGTGCCAGCAGCCTCAGCCCCAGAATAGCGGGAGGGCCGTCCTGGGAGCAGTTCTTC.

V and J are TRBV11-3 and TRBJ2-3; D may be TRBD2 (6 bases). V gave up 4 bases and J gave up 4 bases, with 9 bases separating them. Germline-derived CDR1 and CDR2 are SGHNT and YENEEA. The CDR3 extends over 13 amino acids. The CDR3 loop reads CASSSGTADTQYF. For the CDR3, the DNA is TGTGCCAGCAGCTCCGGGACTGCAGATACGCAGTATTTT.

The V call is TRBV7-8, the J call TRBJ2-4; the D is unclear. Trimming cost V 5 bases and J 0 bases, with 14 bases left between them. Germline CDR1 and CDR2: SGHVS and FQNEAQ. CDR3 length equals 16 residues. CDR3 loop: CASSPHLGLAKNIQYF. Written as DNA, the CDR3 is TGTGCCAGCAGCCCACACCTAGGATTAGCCAAAAACATTCAGTACTTC.

This clone was recorded a few times. V gene TRBV7-9 combines with J gene TRBJ2-1; TRBD1 agrees at 9 bases. Germline assignment: CDR1 SEHNR and CDR2 FQNEAQ (reference sequence). Trimming at V came to 0 bases and at J to 14 bases, leaving 5 bases not matched to a gene. The CDR3 sequence is 13 residues long. CDR3 loop: CASSLAPGQGKFF. In DNA, the CDR3 is TGTGCCAGCAGCTTAGCGCCGGGACAGGGAAAGTTCTTC.

This sequence joins TRBV7-6 and TRBJ1-1; D not resolved. The V and J ends lost 5 bases and 1 base respectively, with 5 bases between them. Germline CDR1 and CDR2: SGHVS and FNYEAQ. CDR3 length equals 12 residues. CDR3 sequence reads: CASSPENTEAFF. DNA of the CDR3: TGTGCCAGCAGCCCAGAGAACACTGAAGCTTTCTTT.

The rearrangement joins TRBV10-2 to TRBJ2-1; 9 bases line up with TRBD2. The CDR3 length is 15 residues. V was clipped by 2 bases and J by 2 bases; unmatched bases: 1. Germline assignment: CDR1 WSHSY and CDR2 SAAADI. The CDR3 DNA reads TGCGCCAGCAGTGAGGTAGCGGGGGCCTACAATGAGCAGTTCTTC. It specifies CASSEVAGAYNEQFF.

As DNA, the CDR3 is TGTGCCAGCAGCCCTCAGGGGGGGAACACCGGGGAGCTGTTTTTT. The encoded protein is CASSPQGGNTGELFF. The chain is built from TRBV5-6 and TRBJ2-2, with TRBD1 as a possible D gene (7 bases). Germline loops: CDR1 SGHDT, CDR2 YYEEEE. The CDR3 spans 15 residues. The V and J ends lost 4 bases and 1 base respectively, with 11 bases between them.

The gene calls are TRBV27 and TRBJ2-1, with 9 bases lining up with TRBD1. The CDR3 runs to 17 residues. The germline V gene encodes CDR1 MNHEY and CDR2 SMNVEV (reference sequence). The V segment lost 1 base and the J segment 1 base; nucleotides outside the gene matches: 5. CDR3 coding DNA: TGTGCCAGCAGTTTATGGTCCGGGACAGGGTCCTACAATGAGCAGTTCTTC. It is translated as CASSLWSGTGSYNEQFF.

The CDR3 reads CASSFKGYTEAFF. The CDR3, as DNA: TGTGCCAGCAGTTTCAAGGGGTACACTGAAGCTTTCTTT. The rearrangement uses TRBV27 and TRBJ1-1, with TRBD1 as a possible D gene (5 bases). The CDR3 runs to 13 residues. From germline, CDR1 is MNHEY and CDR2 SMNVEV (reference sequence). The V end lost 3 bases, the J end lost 3 bases, and 8 bases lay between the germline ends.

The CDR3 DNA follows: TGCGCCAGCAGCTTGGGAGGCCTCTGGGAGGAGACCCAGTACTTC. Encoded protein: CASSLGGLWEETQYF. The chain couples TRBV5-1 to TRBJ2-5, with a weak D call TRBD2 (5 bases). Germline lookup yields CDR1 SGHRS and CDR2 YFSETQ. V lost 0 bases, J lost 5 bases, and 14 bases lay in between. The CDR3 runs to 15 residues.